This T cell receptor (beta chain) emerged from a study of OX40 agonist ivuxolimab in advanced cancers. The data were produced by immunoSEQ multiplex PCR, yet TCRdb's version contains in-frame clones alone and is incomplete. The profile shows under 80,000 clones, around 90% of them singletons. Per germline, CDR1 SGHTA and CDR2 FQGNSA. Trimming took off 4 bases at V and 7 bases at J, with 11 bases between the two ends. CDR3 length equals 14 residues. This receptor was obtained from an adult with an advanced solid tumor such as melanoma, head and neck, liver or kidney cancer. Sequencing was performed on CD4+ or CD8+ T cells sorted from blood, taken in a trial of the OX40 agonist ivuxolimab. The rearrangement uses TRBV7-2 and TRBJ1-6; D remains ambiguous. In DNA, the CDR3 is TGTGCCAGCAGCTCCGGTTCGGCCAATTCACCCCTCCACTTT. It codes for CASSSGSANSPLHF.